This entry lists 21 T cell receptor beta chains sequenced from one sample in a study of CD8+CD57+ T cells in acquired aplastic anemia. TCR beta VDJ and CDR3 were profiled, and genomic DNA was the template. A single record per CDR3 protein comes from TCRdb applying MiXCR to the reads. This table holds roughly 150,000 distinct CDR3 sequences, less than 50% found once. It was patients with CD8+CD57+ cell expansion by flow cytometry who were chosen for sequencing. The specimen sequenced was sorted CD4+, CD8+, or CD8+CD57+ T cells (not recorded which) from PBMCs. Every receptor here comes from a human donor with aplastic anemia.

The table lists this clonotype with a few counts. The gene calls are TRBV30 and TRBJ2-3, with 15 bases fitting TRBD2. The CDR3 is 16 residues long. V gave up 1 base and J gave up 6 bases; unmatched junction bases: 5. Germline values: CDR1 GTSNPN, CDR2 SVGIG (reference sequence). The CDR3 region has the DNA TGTGCCTGGAGTGCAGGACTAGCGGGAGGGGGTGATACGCAGTATTTT. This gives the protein CAWSAGLAGGGDTQYF.

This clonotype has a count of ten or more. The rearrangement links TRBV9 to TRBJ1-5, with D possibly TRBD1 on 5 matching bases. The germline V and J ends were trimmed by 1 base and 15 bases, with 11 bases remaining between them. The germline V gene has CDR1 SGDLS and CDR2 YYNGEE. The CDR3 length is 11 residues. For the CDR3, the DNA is TGTGCCAGCAGCGTATTAGGGGTAGGGCATTTT. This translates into CASSVLGVGHF.

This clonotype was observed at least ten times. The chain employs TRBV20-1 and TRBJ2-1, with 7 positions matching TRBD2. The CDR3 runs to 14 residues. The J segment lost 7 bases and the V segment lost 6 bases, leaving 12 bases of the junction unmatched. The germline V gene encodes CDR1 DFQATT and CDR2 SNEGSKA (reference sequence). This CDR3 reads CSAYLAALGNEQFF. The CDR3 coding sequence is TGCAGTGCCTACCTAGCGGCCCTAGGTAATGAGCAGTTCTTC.

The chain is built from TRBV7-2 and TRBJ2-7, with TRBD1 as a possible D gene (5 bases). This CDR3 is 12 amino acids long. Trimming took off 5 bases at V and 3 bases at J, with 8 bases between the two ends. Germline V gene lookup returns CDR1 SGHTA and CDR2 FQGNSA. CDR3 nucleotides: TGTGCCAGCAGCATCCAGGGCTACGAGCAGTACTTC. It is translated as CASSIQGYEQYF. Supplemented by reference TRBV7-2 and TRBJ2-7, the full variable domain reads GAGVSQSPSNKVTEKGKDVELRCDPISGHTALYWYRQSLGQGLEFLIYFQGNSAPDKSGLPSDRFSAERTGGSVSTLTIQRTQQEDSAVYLCASSIQGYEQYFGPGTRLTVT.

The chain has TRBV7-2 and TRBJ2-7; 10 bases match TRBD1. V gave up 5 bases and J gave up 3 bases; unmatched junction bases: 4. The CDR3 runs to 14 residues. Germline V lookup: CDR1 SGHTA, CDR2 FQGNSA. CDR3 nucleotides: TGTGCCAGCAGCCGGGACAGGGGCATCTACGAGCAGTACTTC. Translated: CASSRDRGIYEQYF.

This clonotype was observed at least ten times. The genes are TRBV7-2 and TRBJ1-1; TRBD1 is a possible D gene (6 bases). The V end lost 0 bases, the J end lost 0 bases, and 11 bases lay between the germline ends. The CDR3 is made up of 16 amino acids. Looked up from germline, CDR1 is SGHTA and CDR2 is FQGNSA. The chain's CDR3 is CASSLAQGIMNTEAFF. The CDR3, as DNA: TGTGCCAGCAGCTTAGCTCAGGGGATAATGAACACTGAAGCTTTCTTT.

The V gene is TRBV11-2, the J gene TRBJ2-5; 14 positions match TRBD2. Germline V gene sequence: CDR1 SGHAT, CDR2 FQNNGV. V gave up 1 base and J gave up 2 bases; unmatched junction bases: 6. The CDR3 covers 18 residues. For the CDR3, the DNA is TGTGCCAGCAGCTTAGTAGTGACTAGCGGGAGGGAACAAGAGACCCAGTACTTC. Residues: CASSLVVTSGREQETQYF.

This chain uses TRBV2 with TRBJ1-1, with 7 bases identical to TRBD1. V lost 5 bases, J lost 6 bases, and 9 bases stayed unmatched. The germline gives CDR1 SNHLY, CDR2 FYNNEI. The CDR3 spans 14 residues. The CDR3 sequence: CASSKTEGAPEAFF. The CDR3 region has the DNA TGTGCCAGCAGTAAAACAGAGGGGGCACCTGAAGCTTTCTTT.

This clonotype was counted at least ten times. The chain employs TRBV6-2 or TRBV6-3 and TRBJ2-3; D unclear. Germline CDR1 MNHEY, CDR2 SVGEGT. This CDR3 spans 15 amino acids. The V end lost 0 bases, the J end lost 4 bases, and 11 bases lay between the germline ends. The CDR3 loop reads CASSYSGSLADTQYF. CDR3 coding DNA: TGTGCCAGCAGTTACTCGGGAAGTTTGGCAGATACGCAGTATTTT.

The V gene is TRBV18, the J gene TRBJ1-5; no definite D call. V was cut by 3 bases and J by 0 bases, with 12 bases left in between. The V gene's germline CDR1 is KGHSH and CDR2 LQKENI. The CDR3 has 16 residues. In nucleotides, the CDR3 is TGTGCCAGCTCACCTAGAGCCTTGGTTAGCAATCAGCCCCAGCATTTT. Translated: CASSPRALVSNQPQHF.

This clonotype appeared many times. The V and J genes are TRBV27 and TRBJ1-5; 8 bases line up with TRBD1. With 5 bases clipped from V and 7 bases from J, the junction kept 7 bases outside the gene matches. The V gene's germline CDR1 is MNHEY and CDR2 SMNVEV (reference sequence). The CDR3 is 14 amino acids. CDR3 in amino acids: CASSPDRGGQPQHF. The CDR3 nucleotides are TGTGCCAGCAGTCCTGACAGGGGAGGGCAGCCCCAGCATTTT.

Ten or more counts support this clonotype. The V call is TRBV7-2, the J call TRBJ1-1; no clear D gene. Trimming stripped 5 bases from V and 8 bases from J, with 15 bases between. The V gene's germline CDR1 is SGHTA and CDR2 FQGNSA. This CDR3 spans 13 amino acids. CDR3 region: CASSPPSHREAFF. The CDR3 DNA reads TGTGCCAGCAGCCCACCCAGCCATCGAGAAGCTTTCTTT.

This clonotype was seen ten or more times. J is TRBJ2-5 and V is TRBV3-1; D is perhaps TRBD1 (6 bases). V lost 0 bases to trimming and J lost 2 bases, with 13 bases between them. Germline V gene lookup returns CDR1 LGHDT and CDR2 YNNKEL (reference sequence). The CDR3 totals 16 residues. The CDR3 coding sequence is TGTGCCAGCAGCCAAGATACAGGGTTGTTACAAGAGACCCAGTACTTC. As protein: CASSQDTGLLQETQYF.

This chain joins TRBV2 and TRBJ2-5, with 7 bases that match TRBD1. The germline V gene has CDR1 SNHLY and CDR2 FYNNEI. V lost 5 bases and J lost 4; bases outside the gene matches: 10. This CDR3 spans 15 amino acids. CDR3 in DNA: TGTGCCAGCAGTCTGACAGGGTGGTCCGGAGAGACCCAGTACTTC. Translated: CASSLTGWSGETQYF.

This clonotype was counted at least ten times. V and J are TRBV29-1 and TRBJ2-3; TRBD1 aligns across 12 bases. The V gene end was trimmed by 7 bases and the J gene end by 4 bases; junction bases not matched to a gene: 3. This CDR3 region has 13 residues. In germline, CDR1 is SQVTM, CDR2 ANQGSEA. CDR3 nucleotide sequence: TGCAGCGGGGGACAGGGGGCGGCAGATACGCAGTATTTT. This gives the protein CSGGQGAADTQYF.

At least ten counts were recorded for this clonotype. The CDR3 DNA sequence: TGCGCCAGCAGCCAAACAGGGAAAAGCACAGATACGCAGTATTTT. Its translation is CASSQTGKSTDTQYF. The rearrangement links TRBV4-3 to TRBJ2-3, with D possibly TRBD1 on 6 matching bases. V was trimmed by 2 bases and J by 0 bases, leaving 9 bases between them. CDR1 is LGHNA, CDR2 YSLEER, per germline. The CDR3 covers 15 residues.

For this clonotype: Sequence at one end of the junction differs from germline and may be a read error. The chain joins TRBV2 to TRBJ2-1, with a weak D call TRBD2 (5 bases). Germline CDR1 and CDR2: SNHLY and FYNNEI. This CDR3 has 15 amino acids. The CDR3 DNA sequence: TGTACCAGCAGAGATGTGGGTCCTAGGAGGAGTGAGCAGTTCTTC. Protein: CTSRDVGPRRSEQFF.

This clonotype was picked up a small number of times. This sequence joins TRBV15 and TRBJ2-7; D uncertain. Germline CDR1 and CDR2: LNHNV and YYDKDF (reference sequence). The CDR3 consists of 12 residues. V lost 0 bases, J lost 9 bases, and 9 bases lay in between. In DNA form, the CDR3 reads TGTGCCACCAGCAGAGATCGGACCGGGCAGTACTTC. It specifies CATSRDRTGQYF.

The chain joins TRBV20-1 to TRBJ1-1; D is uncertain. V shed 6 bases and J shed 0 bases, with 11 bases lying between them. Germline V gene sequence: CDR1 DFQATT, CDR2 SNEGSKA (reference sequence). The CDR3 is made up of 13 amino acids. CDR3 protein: CSALAPLNTEAFF. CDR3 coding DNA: TGCAGTGCCCTAGCCCCACTGAACACTGAAGCTTTCTTT.

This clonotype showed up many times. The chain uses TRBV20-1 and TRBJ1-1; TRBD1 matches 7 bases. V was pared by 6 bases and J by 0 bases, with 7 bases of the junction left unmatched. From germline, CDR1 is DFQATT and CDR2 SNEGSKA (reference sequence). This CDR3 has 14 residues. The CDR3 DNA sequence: TGCAGTGCCGAGACAGGGACCATGAACACTGAAGCTTTCTTT. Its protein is CSAETGTMNTEAFF.

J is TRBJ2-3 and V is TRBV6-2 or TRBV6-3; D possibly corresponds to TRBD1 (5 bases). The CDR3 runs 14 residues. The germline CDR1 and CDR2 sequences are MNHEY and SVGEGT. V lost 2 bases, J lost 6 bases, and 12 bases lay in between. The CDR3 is CASSYHQGVDTQYF. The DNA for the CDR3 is TGTGCCAGCAGTTACCACCAGGGTGTGGATACGCAGTATTTT.